This TCR beta chain was documented in a study of PD-1 blockade in classical Hodgkin lymphoma. Per the germline V gene, CDR1 is LGHNT and CDR2 is FRNRAP. V lost 0 bases to trimming and J lost 3 bases, with 5 bases between them. This CDR3 spans 13 amino acids. With no exception, relapse followed autologous stem cell transplantation in all patients, and brentuximab vedotin exposure varied. Assay: immunoSEQ multiplex PCR; the TCRdb copy retains only in-frame clones and omits some. The sample lists around 15,000 clones, 55% to 70% seen once, with approximately 8.8% in the top ten. This rearrangement joins TRBV12-5 to TRBJ2-5; TRBD2 is a possible D gene (5 bases). The sequenced sample was peripheral blood mononuclear cells (PBMCs), obtained before the second cycle of nivolumab. This receptor was taken from a human donor with classical Hodgkin lymphoma. CDR3 nucleotides: TGTGCTAGTGGTTTGGTCGGGGAAGAGACCCAGTACTTC. Amino acids: CASGLVGEETQYF. Full variable domain (remainder filled in from reference TRBV12-5 and TRBJ2-5): DARVTQTPRHKVTEMGQEVTMRCQPILGHNTVFWYRQTMMQGLELLAYFRNRAPLDDSGMPKDRFSAEMPDATLATLKIQPSEPRDSAVYFCASGLVGEETQYFGPGTRLLVL.